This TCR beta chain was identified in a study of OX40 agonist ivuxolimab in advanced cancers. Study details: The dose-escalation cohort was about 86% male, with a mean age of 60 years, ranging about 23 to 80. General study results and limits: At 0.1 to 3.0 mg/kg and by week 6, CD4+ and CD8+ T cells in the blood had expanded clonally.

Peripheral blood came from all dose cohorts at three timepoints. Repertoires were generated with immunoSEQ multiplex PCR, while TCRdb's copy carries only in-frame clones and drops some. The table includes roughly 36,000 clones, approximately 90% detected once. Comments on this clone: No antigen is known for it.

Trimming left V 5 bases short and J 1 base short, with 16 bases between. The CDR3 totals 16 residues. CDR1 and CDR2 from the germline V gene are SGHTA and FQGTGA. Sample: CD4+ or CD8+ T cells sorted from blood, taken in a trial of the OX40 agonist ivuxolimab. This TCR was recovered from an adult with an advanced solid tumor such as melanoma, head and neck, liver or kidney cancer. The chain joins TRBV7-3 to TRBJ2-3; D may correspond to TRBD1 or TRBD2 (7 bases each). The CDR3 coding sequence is TGTGCCAGCAGCGCAGGGGGGGCCAGGGGCACAGATACGCAGTATTTT. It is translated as CASSAGGARGTDTQYF.